This T cell receptor (beta chain) was sequenced for a study of long-term antiretroviral therapy in people with HIV. Regarding the study as a whole: Following ART, diversity rose but still fell short of transplant donor controls. Pre-ART clonal expansions dominated every time point's repertoire.

Per germline, CDR1 SEHNR and CDR2 FQNEAQ (reference sequence). The length of the CDR3 is 13 residues. Trimming pared 5 bases from V and 7 bases from J, leaving 12 bases between. Comments on this clone: Its specificity is unknown.

This was the immunoSEQ v3.0 assay at survey level. Sequencing was performed with immunoSEQ multiplex PCR; in TCRdb, only in-frame clones are kept and a portion is missing. The sample has about 24,000 clones; 80% to 85% are singletons. The receptor was isolated from a woman aged 18-29 years with HIV. Sample: unsorted PBMCs, taken at the start of antiretroviral therapy, before treatment. The gene calls are TRBV7-9 and TRBJ2-1; D not resolved. CDR3 sequence reads: CASSPRSRNEQFF. The DNA of the CDR3 is TGTGCCAGCAGCCCCAGGTCTCGTAATGAGCAGTTCTTC.